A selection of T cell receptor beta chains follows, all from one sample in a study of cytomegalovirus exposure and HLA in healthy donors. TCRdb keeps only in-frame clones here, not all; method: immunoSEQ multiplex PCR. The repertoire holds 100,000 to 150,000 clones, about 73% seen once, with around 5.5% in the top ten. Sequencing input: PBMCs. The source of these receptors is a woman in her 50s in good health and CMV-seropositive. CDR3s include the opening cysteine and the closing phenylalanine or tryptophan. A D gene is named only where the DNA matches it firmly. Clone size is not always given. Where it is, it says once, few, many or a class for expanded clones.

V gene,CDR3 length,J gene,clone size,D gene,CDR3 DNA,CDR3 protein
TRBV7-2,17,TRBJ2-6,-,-,TGTGCCAGCAGCTGGGCCCTACCGAGCTCTGGGGCCAACGTCCTGACTTTC,CASSWALPSSGANVLTF
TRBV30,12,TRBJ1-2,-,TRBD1,TGTGCCTCCTCCACAGGGGGCTATGGCTACACCTTC,CASSTGGYGYTF
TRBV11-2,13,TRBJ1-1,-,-,TGTGCCAGCAGCGGCAGGGTTGGCACTGAAGCTTTCTTT,CASSGRVGTEAFF
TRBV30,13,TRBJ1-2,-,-,TGTGCCTGGAGCCACGGAGCTAACTATGGCTACACCTTC,CAWSHGANYGYTF
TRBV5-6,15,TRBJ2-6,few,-,TGTGCCAGCAGACCCGGAGGAGGCTGGGCCAACGTCCTGACTTTC,CASRPGGGWANVLTF
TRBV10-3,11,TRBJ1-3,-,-,TGTGCCATCAGTGAAGGGGACACCATATATTTT,CAISEGDTIYF
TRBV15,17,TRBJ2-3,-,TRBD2,TGTGCCACCAGCTATGGGGGGGGAGGGTTTTCCACAGATACGCAGTATTTT,CATSYGGGGFSTDTQYF
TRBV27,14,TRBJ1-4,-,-,TGTGCCAGCAGTTTTGGAGACAGGACTGAAAAACTGTTTTTT,CASSFGDRTEKLFF
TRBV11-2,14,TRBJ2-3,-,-,TGTGCCAGCAGCTTCGGGGATAGGACAGATACGCAGTATTTT,CASSFGDRTDTQYF
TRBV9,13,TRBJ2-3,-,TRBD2,TGTGCCAGCACTCCACCGGGGGGAGATACGCAGTATTTT,CASTPPGGDTQYF
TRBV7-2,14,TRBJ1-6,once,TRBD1,TGTGCCAGCAGGGGACCAGGGGGGTATTCACCCCTCCACTTT,CASRGPGGYSPLHF
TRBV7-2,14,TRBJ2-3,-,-,TGTGCCAGCACACTCCAGGCGAGCACAGATACGCAGTATTTT,CASTLQASTDTQYF
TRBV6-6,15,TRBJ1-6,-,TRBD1,TGTGCCAGCAGTTACTACCCGGGACAGAATTCACCCCTCCACTTT,CASSYYPGQNSPLHF
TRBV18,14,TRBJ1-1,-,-,TGTGCCAGCTCGCTTCAAGGGGGTGTGGGGATCGGTTTCTTT,CASSLQGGVGIGFF
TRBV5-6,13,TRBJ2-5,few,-,TGTGCCACCACACAGGGCCCCCAAGAGACCCAGTACTTC,CATTQGPQETQYF
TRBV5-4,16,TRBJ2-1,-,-,TGTGCCAGCAGCTTGGGTGGGCAGGGAGGTAGGAATGAGCAGTTCTTC,CASSLGGQGGRNEQFF
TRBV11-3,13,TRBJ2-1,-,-,TGTGCCAGCAGCTTAGTGAAGGGGAATGAGCAGTTCTTC,CASSLVKGNEQFF
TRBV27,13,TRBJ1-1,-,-,TGTGCCAGCAGTTTCCAGGGAGGCACTGAAGCTTTCTTT,CASSFQGGTEAFF
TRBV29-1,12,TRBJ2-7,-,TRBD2,TGCAGCGTCGCCCGGGGGGTCGACGAGCAGTACTTC,CSVARGVDEQYF
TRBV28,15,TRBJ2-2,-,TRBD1,TGTGCCACCAACCCATGGACAGGGTCCACCGGGGAGCTGTTTTTT,CATNPWTGSTGELFF
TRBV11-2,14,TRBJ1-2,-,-,TGTGCCAGCAGCACCATCAGGGGAGAAGATGGCTACACCTTC,CASSTIRGEDGYTF
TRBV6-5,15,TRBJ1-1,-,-,TGTGCCAGCAGTTACACAGGGAAGAGGAACACTGAAGCTTTCTTT,CASSYTGKRNTEAFF
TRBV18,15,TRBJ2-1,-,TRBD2,TGTGCCAGCTCACCAGTAACTAAGGGGAGGGATGAGCAGTTCTTC,CASSPVTKGRDEQFF
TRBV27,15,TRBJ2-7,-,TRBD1,TGTGCCAGCAGTTTAAGAAGGGACAGGGGCTACGAGCAGTACTTC,CASSLRRDRGYEQYF